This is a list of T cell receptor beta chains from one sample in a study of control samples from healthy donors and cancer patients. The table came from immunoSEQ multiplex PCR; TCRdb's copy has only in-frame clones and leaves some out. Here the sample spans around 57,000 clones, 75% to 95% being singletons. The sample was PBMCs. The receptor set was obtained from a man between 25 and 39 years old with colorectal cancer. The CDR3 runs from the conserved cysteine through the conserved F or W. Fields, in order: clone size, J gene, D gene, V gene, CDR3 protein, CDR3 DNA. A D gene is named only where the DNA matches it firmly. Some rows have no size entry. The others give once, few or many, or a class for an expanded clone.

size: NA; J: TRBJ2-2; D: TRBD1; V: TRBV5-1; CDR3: CASSPGQANTGELFF; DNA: TGCGCCAGCAGCCCGGGACAGGCGAACACCGGGGAGCTGTTTTTT
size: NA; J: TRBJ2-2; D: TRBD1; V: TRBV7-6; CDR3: CASSLAPGGTGELFF; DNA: TGTGCCAGCAGCTTAGCGCCAGGGGGCACCGGGGAGCTGTTTTTT
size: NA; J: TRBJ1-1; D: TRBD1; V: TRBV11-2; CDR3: CASSGGDRRNTEAFF; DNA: TGTGCCAGCAGCGGTGGGGACAGGAGGAACACTGAAGCTTTCTTT
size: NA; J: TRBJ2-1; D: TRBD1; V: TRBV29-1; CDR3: CSVEQGEYNEQFF; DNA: TGCAGCGTTGAACAGGGGGAATACAATGAGCAGTTCTTC
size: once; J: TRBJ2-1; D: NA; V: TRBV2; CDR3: CASSHTGYRPYNEQFF; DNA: TGTGCCAGCAGTCATACAGGTTATCGCCCCTACAATGAGCAGTTCTTC
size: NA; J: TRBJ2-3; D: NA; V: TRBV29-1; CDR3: CSVPEGKGGNTDTQYF; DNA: TGCAGCGTTCCCGAGGGGAAGGGGGGAAACACAGATACGCAGTATTTT
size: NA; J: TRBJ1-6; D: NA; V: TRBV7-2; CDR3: CASSFPGLASPLHF; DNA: TGTGCCAGCAGCTTTCCAGGGCTCGCTTCACCCCTCCACTTT
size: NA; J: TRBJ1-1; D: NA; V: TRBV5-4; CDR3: CASSLDRNTEAFF; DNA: TGTGCCAGCAGCCTGGACCGGAACACTGAAGCTTTCTTT
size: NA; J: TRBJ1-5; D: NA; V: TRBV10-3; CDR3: CAISETGSGGRSNQPQHF; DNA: TGTGCCATCAGTGAGACCGGGTCGGGGGGCAGGAGCAATCAGCCCCAGCATTTT
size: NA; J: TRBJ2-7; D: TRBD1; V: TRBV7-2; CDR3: CASSLAGQGVYEQYF; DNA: TGTGCCAGCAGCTTAGCGGGGCAGGGGGTTTACGAGCAGTACTTC
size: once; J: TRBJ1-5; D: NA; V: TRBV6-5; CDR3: CASRGLGGQPQHF; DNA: TGTGCCAGCAGGGGCTTAGGGGGGCAGCCCCAGCATTTT
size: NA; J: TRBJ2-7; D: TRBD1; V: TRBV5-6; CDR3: CASSWTGIPYEQYF; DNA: TGTGCCAGCAGCTGGACAGGGATACCCTACGAGCAGTACTTC
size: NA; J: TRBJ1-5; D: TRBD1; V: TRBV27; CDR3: CASRTGGGNNQPQHF; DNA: TGTGCCAGCCGGACAGGGGGCGGGAACAATCAGCCCCAGCATTTT
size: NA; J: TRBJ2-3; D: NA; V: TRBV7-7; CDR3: CASGSSTDTQYF; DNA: TGTGCCAGCGGTTCTAGCACAGATACGCAGTATTTT
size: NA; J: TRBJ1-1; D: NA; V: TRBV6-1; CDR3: CASSEEEDGGPPGRDTEAFF; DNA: TGTGCCAGCAGTGAAGAAGAGGACGGTGGGCCTCCAGGTCGAGACACTGAAGCTTTCTTT
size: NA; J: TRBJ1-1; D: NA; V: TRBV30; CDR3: CAWSVQGNTEAFF; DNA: TGTGCCTGGAGTGTACAGGGGAACACTGAAGCTTTCTTT
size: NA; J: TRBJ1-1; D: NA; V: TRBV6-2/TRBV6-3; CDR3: CASSYSILLDTEAFF; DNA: TGTGCCAGCAGTTACTCAATCCTCCTGGACACTGAAGCTTTCTTT
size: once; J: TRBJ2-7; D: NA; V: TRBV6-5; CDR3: CASRRDGREQYF; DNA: TGTGCCAGCAGGCGGGACGGTCGCGAGCAGTACTTC
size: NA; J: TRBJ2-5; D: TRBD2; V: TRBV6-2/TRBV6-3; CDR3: CASRYFGTSGGPYQRETQYF; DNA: TGTGCCAGCAGATACTTCGGGACTAGCGGGGGGCCCTACCAACGGGAGACCCAGTACTTC
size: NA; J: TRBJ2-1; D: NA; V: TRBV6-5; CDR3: CASSRTTGLGEQFF; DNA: TGTGCCAGCAGTCGCACCACAGGGCTTGGTGAGCAGTTCTTC
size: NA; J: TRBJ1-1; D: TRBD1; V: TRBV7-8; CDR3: CASARQGGGQNTEAFF; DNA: TGTGCCAGCGCTAGACAGGGAGGGGGTCAGAACACTGAAGCTTTCTTT
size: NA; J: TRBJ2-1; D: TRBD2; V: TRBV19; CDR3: CASSIGLAGYNEQFF; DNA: TGTGCCAGTAGTATTGGACTAGCGGGCTACAATGAGCAGTTCTTC
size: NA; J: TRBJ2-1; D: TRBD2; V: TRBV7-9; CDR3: CASSLVGGNTRGEQFF; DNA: TGTGCCAGCAGCTTAGTCGGGGGGAATACCCGCGGTGAGCAGTTCTTC
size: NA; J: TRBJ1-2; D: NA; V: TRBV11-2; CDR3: CASRPPGANYGYTF; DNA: TGTGCCAGCAGGCCGCCGGGGGCTAACTATGGCTACACCTTC
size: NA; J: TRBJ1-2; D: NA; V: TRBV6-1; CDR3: CASSDYGADGYTF; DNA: TGTGCCAGCAGTGATTACGGGGCTGATGGCTACACCTTC
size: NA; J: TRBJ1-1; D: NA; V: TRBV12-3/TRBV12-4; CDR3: CASMQHGGKAFF; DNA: TGTGCCAGCATGCAACATGGGGGGAAAGCTTTCTTT
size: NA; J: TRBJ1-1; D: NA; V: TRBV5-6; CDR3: CASSLGYTLNTEAFF; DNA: TGTGCCAGCAGCTTGGGCTATACATTGAACACTGAAGCTTTCTTT
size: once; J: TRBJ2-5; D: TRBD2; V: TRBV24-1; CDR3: CATSGTGGETQYF; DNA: TGTGCCACCAGTGGGACGGGAGGGGAGACCCAGTACTTC
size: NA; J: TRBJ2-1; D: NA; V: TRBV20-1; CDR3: CSAGSHNEQFF; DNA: TGCAGTGCTGGGTCACACAATGAGCAGTTCTTC
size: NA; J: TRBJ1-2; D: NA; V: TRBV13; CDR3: CASSEDRYYGYTF; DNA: TGTGCCAGCAGCGAAGACAGGTACTATGGCTACACCTTC
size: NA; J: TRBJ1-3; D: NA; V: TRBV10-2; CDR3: CASSETGPVAGRNTIYF; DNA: TGCGCCAGCAGTGAGACAGGTCCGGTGGCAGGGAGAAACACCATATATTTT
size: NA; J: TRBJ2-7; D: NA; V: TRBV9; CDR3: CASSVASGPPYEQYF; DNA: TGTGCCAGCAGCGTAGCTTCGGGACCCCCCTACGAGCAGTACTTC
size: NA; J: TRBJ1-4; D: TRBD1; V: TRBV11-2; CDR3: CASSSGPVRGDNEKLFF; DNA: TGTGCCAGCAGCTCAGGGCCAGTCAGGGGGGACAATGAAAAACTGTTTTTT
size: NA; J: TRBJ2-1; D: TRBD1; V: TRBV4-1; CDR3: CASSYQGQPFSYNEQFF; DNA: TGCGCCAGCAGCTACCAGGGACAGCCCTTCTCCTACAATGAGCAGTTCTTC
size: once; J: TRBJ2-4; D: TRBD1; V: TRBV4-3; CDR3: CASSQDRLTKNIQYF; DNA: TGCGCCAGCAGCCAGGACAGGTTAACCAAAAACATTCAGTACTTC
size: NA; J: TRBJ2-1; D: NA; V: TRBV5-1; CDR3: CASIPEAELYNEQFF; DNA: TGCGCCAGCATCCCGGAGGCAGAACTATACAATGAGCAGTTCTTC
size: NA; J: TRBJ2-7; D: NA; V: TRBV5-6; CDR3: CASSLAGTYEQYF; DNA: TGTGCCAGCAGCTTGGCCGGGACGTACGAGCAGTACTTC